This TCR beta chain emerged from a study of PD-L1 blockade in urothelial cancer. Time point here: peripheral blood 6 weeks after treatment start. Germline CDR1 is MNHNS and CDR2 is SASEGT. The J segment lost 1 base and the V segment lost 5 bases, leaving 5 bases of the junction unmatched. The CDR3 has 14 amino acids. The protocol was immunoSEQ multiplex PCR, while the TCRdb copy is restricted to in-frame clones and leaves out a portion. There are more than 30,000 clones in the sample; 89% occur only once, and approximately 8.2% lies in the top ten. The sequence came from a man at least 80 years old with urothelial cancer. Sequences were derived from PBMCs, sampled around atezolizumab (anti-PD-L1) treatment. The chain joins TRBV6-1 to TRBJ2-7; the match to TRBD1 covers 7 bases. CDR3: CASSLTGKSYEQYF. Written as DNA, the CDR3 is TGTGCCAGCAGTCTGACAGGGAAATCCTACGAGCAGTACTTC.